The 25 T cell receptor beta chains below were found in one sample sequenced in a study of blood T cells in healthy people across ages. Primed by a sample-barcoded 5' primer and a J-beta primer mix, a second PCR proceeded for 7 to 11 cycles. TCRdb re-derived calls from the 5' RACE reads in MiXCR, one entry per CDR3 protein. Of some 800,000 distinct CDR3 sequences listed, under 55% are singletons. Specimen: blood. The receptors derive from a man between 60 and 75 years old in good health.

The chain links TRBV2 to TRBJ1-1, with TRBD1 matching over 9 bases. The CDR3 is 15 residues long. Germline CDR1 reads SNHLY; CDR2 reads FYNNEI. The J segment lost 3 bases and the V segment lost 6 bases, leaving 8 bases of the junction unmatched. As DNA, the CDR3 is TGTGCCAGCAGAAACAGGGGGCGCCCCGACACTGAAGCTTTCTTT. The encoded protein is CASRNRGRPDTEAFF.

The rearrangement joins TRBV7-9 to TRBJ2-7; tentatively, D is TRBD2 (7 bases). TRBJ2-5 matches the DNA end more closely, so the J call is doubtful. The CDR3 runs to 13 residues. Germline lookup yields CDR1 SEHNR and CDR2 FQNEAQ (reference sequence). The CDR3 bases are TGTGCCAGCAGACGGGGGGCGCGGGAGACCCAGTACTTC. It encodes CASRRGARETQYF.

The chain uses TRBV20-1 and TRBJ2-7; D unclear. CDR3 length: 14 amino acids. Trimming took 0 bases from V and 3 from J, leaving 12 bases between them. The germline V gene has CDR1 DFQATT and CDR2 SNEGSKA (reference sequence). The CDR3 is CSARETFWGYEQYF. Here the CDR3 DNA reads TGCAGTGCTAGAGAGACTTTTTGGGGCTACGAGCAGTACTTC.

The chain links TRBV4-1 to TRBJ2-3; D ambiguous. This CDR3 has 13 amino acids. Per germline, CDR1 MGHRA and CDR2 YSYEKL. V was shortened by 4 bases and J by 6 bases, with 11 bases between the two germline ends. The CDR3 sequence is CASSPQISDTQYF. CDR3 in DNA: TGCGCCAGCAGCCCCCAGATTTCGGATACGCAGTATTTT.

This clonotype was found a few times. J is TRBJ2-3 and V is TRBV20-1, with 8 bases fitting TRBD2. The CDR3 is made up of 15 amino acids. Germline CDR1 reads DFQATT; CDR2 reads SNEGSKA (reference sequence). After removal of 6 bases from V and 4 bases from J, the junction contained 12 bases not matched to a gene. The CDR3, as DNA: TGCAGTGCGGACCCCGGGACTAGATCTTCAGATACGCAGTATTTT. Encoded protein: CSADPGTRSSDTQYF.

With regard to this clonotype: A read error is possible here, since a much larger clone lies one base away. This rearrangement joins TRBV29-1 to TRBJ2-5, with D possibly TRBD1 on 7 matching bases. This CDR3 contains 13 residues. V was trimmed by 1 base and J by 7 bases, leaving 13 bases between them. From germline, CDR1 is SQVTM and CDR2 ANQGSEA. CDR3 nucleotide sequence: TGCAGCGTTGAAGGAAGGCAGGGGGGGACCCAGTACTTC. This codes for CSVEGRQGGTQYF.

This clonotype was seen repeatedly, ten times or more. This chain uses TRBV25-1 with TRBJ2-7; D is perhaps TRBD1 (5 bases). Deletions cut 4 bases from V and 0 bases from J, with 7 bases between. The germline V gene has CDR1 MGHDK and CDR2 SYGVNS. The CDR3 is made up of 13 amino acids. The CDR3 bases are TGTGCCAGCAGTGGACAGAGCTCCTACGAGCAGTACTTC. Translation gives CASSGQSSYEQYF.

CDR3 sequence (DNA): TGTGCCAGCAGTTTCGGAGCCTACGGGCAGTACTTC. Its translation is CASSFGAYGQYF. The rearrangement joins TRBV12-3 or TRBV12-4 to TRBJ2-4; no firm D call. V was clipped by 3 bases and J by 13 bases, with 13 bases between them. CDR3 length equals 12 residues.

CDR3 loop: CSARGSGSGVYEQYF. The CDR3 DNA reads as TGCAGTGCTAGAGGGTCGGGTAGCGGGGTCTACGAGCAGTACTTC. The J gene is TRBJ2-5, the V gene TRBV20-1, with 8 bases matching TRBD2. The assigned J gene may be wrong: the sequence end matches TRBJ2-7 better. The CDR3 contains 15 residues. Germline V lookup: CDR1 DFQATT, CDR2 SNEGSKA (reference sequence).

The chain uses TRBV18 and TRBJ1-1, with unresolved D. Germline values: CDR1 KGHSH, CDR2 LQKENI. Between the trimmed V and J ends, which lost 1 base and 1 base, there was a span of 7 bases. The CDR3 is made up of 14 amino acids. CDR3: CASSPLSGNTEAFF. CDR3 nucleotides: TGTGCCAGCTCACCACTCTCCGGGAACACTGAAGCTTTCTTT.

This sequence joins TRBV15 and TRBJ2-5, with a possible D match to TRBD1 (6 bases). V lost 5 bases, J lost 4 bases, and 17 bases lay in between. The CDR3 covers 15 residues. Per the germline V gene, CDR1 is LNHNV and CDR2 is YYDKDF (reference sequence). DNA for the CDR3: TGTGCCACCAGCTCAGATGGCAGGGGCTTAGAGACCCAGTACTTC. Residues: CATSSDGRGLETQYF.

The CDR3 loop reads CASSSPVGETQYF. The CDR3 region has the DNA TGCGCCAGCAGCTCGCCGGTGGGGGAGACCCAGTACTTC. The V call is TRBV5-1, the J call TRBJ2-5, with no clear D. This CDR3 comprises 13 residues. The germline V gene has CDR1 SGHRS and CDR2 YFSETQ. V was trimmed by 3 bases and J by 5 bases, leaving 11 bases between them.

This clonotype was seen more than once but under ten times. The V gene is TRBV6-2 or TRBV6-3, the J gene TRBJ2-7, with 8 bases matching TRBD2. Germline CDR1 MNHEY, CDR2 SVGEGT. J was trimmed by 0 bases and V by 0 bases; bases with no gene match: 1. This CDR3 is built from 15 residues. CDR3 DNA: TGTGCCAGCAGTTACTCGCGGGGGGCCTCCTACGAGCAGTACTTC. Protein: CASSYSRGASYEQYF.

The V call is TRBV5-1, the J call TRBJ1-1; TRBD1 matches at 7 bases. Trimming took 0 bases from V and 8 from J; bases not matched to a gene: 13. From germline, CDR1 is SGHRS and CDR2 YFSETQ. The CDR3 spans 16 residues. CDR3 nucleotide sequence: TGCGCCAGCAGCTTGGGCCCGGACAGGAAGGTCACCGAAGCTTTCTTT. This codes for CASSLGPDRKVTEAFF.

V gene TRBV9 combines with J gene TRBJ2-1; 10 bases match TRBD2. V was clipped by 4 bases and J by 6 bases; unmatched bases: 10. Germline values: CDR1 SGDLS, CDR2 YYNGEE. The CDR3 has 16 amino acids. Written as DNA, the CDR3 is TGTGCCAGCAGCCCTCCCAAGGCTAGCGGGAGCAATGAGCAGTTCTTC. Amino acids: CASSPPKASGSNEQFF.

The chain links TRBV7-8 to TRBJ2-1; the match to TRBD2 covers 10 bases. CDR3 length: 15 amino acids. Germline lookup yields CDR1 SGHVS and CDR2 FQNEAQ. Unmatched junction bases numbered 8, after V lost 5 bases and J lost 7 bases. The CDR3 DNA reads as TGTGCCAGCAGCCCTTGGACTAGCGGTTGGAATGAGCAGTTCTTC. Encoded protein: CASSPWTSGWNEQFF. Full variable domain (remainder filled in from reference TRBV7-8 and TRBJ2-1): GAGVSQSPRYKVAKRGQDVALRCDPISGHVSLFWYQQALGQGPEFLTYFQNEAQLDKSGLPSDRFFAERPEGSVSTLKIQRTQQEDSAVYLCASSPWTSGWNEQFFGPGTRLTVL.

The genes are TRBV25-1 and TRBJ1-4; 9 positions agree with TRBD1. Germline V gene data show CDR1 as MGHDK and CDR2 as SYGVNS. This CDR3 region has 18 residues. Germline trimming cut 4 bases from V and 0 bases from J; bases unmatched to any gene: 9. The CDR3 loop reads CASSGGTGRYATNEKLFF. The CDR3 DNA is TGTGCCAGCAGTGGCGGGACAGGGCGATATGCAACTAATGAAAAACTGTTTTTT.

V and J are TRBV4-1 and TRBJ2-1; D possibly uses TRBD1 or TRBD2 (5 bases each). CDR3 length: 13 amino acids. The germline CDR1 and CDR2 sequences are MGHRA and YSYEKL. Deletions cut 2 bases from V and 8 bases from J, with 10 bases between. The CDR3 here is CASSQPGLDEQFF. The CDR3 coding sequence is TGCGCCAGCAGCCAACCGGGGCTTGATGAGCAGTTCTTC.

The genes are TRBV6-1 and TRBJ2-5; no clear D gene. V lost 7 bases to trimming and J lost 2 bases, with 11 bases between them. The V gene's germline CDR1 is MNHNS and CDR2 SASEGT. The CDR3 totals 13 residues. The CDR3 loop is CASTGTTQETQYF. The CDR3 DNA is TGTGCCAGCACGGGCACTACGCAAGAGACCCAGTACTTC.

J is TRBJ2-1 and V is TRBV4-3, with TRBD2 as a possible D gene (5 bases). CDR3 length: 16 amino acids. Germline values: CDR1 LGHNA, CDR2 YSLEER. Trimming shortened V by 1 base and J by 2 bases, and 12 bases separated the two germline ends. The DNA for the CDR3 is TGCGCCAGCAGCCAAGCTAGTGTGGGAGCCTACAATGAGCAGTTCTTC. This codes for CASSQASVGAYNEQFF.

The chain joins TRBV10-3 to TRBJ2-5, with 8 bases that match TRBD1. This CDR3 region has 15 residues. Trimming took 2 bases from V and 4 from J; bases not matched to a gene: 6. Looked up from germline, CDR1 is ENHRY and CDR2 is SYGVKD. The CDR3 DNA sequence: TGTGCCATCAGTGAGGCCGGACAGGGTCGAGAGACCCAGTACTTC. Translation: CAISEAGQGRETQYF.

The CDR3 DNA is TGTGCCAGCAGTGACCCGACAGGGGTTACCGGGGAGCTGTTTTTT. Residues: CASSDPTGVTGELFF. The chain recombines TRBV25-1 with TRBJ2-2, with 8 bases that match TRBD1. The germline V gene has CDR1 MGHDK and CDR2 SYGVNS. The CDR3 has 15 amino acids. Trimming removed 3 bases from V and 5 bases from J; junction bases left unmatched: 5.

This chain connects TRBV18 to TRBJ2-2, with D possibly TRBD1 on 5 matching bases. Germline CDR1 KGHSH, CDR2 LQKENI. The CDR3 totals 17 residues. The ends were cut back, 5 bases at V and 4 bases at J, with 20 bases in the middle. CDR3 in amino acids: CASSTSPAGRGTGELFF. The CDR3 nucleotides read TGTGCCAGCTCAACCTCCCCGGCAGGGCGAGGCACCGGGGAGCTGTTTTTT.

Only a few counts were recorded for this clonotype. This rearrangement joins TRBV6-2 or TRBV6-3 to TRBJ2-6, with unresolved D. This CDR3 has 13 amino acids. Looked up from germline, CDR1 is MNHEY and CDR2 is SVGEGT. Trimming stripped 4 bases from V and 8 bases from J, with 9 bases between. CDR3 DNA sequence: TGTGCCAGCAGTTCAGAAGGCTCCAACGTCCTGACTTTC. As protein: CASSSEGSNVLTF.

This clonotype was seen a handful of times. The chain carries TRBV5-1 and TRBJ1-2; D remains ambiguous. The CDR3 is 13 amino acids. Germline CDR1 reads SGHRS; CDR2 reads YFSETQ. Trimming removed 4 bases from V and 8 bases from J, with 15 bases in between. The CDR3 loop is CASSLDGVGGYTF. CDR3 DNA sequence: TGCGCCAGCAGCCTGGACGGGGTGGGAGGCTACACCTTC.